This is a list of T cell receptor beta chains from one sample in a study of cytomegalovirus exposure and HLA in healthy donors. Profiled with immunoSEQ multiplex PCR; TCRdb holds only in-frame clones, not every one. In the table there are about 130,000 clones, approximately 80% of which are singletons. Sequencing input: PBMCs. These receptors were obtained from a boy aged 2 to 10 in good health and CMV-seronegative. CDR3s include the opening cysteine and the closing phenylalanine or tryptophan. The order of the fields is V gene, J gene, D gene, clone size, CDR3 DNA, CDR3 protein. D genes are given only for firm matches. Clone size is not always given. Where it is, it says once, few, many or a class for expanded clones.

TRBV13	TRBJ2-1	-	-	TGTGCCAGCACCCCAAGAGGGGAGGATGAGCAGTTCTTC	CASTPRGEDEQFF
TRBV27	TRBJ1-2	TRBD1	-	TGTGCCAGCAGTAAATTAACAGGGGGCGCGGACTATGGCTACACCTTC	CASSKLTGGADYGYTF
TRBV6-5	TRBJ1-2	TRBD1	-	TGTGCCAGCCGCTGGGGGACAGGGTGGGACTATGGCTACACCTTC	CASRWGTGWDYGYTF
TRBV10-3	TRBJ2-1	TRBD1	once	TGTGCCATCAGTGATTTCGGACAGGGGGACAATGAGCAGTTCTTC	CAISDFGQGDNEQFF
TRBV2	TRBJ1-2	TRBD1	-	TGTGCCAGCAGTTCCAACAGGGGAAACTATGGCTACACCTTC	CASSSNRGNYGYTF
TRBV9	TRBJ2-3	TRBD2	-	TGTGCCAGCAGCGTAGGAGGCGGGAGGGTGGATACGCAGTATTTT	CASSVGGGRVDTQYF
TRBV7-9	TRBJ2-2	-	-	TGTTCCAGCAGCCCGCGGGTAACCGGGGAGCTGTTTTTT	CSSSPRVTGELFF
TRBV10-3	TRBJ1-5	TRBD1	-	TGTGCCACCCGGGACAGTAGCAATCAGCCCCAGCATTTT	CATRDSSNQPQHF
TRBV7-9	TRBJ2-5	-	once	TGTGCCAGCAGCTTAGTCAGGGCTGGAGAGACCCAGTACTTC	CASSLVRAGETQYF
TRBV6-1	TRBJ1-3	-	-	TGTGCCAGCAGTGAAGCGGCAGCGATCTCTGGAAACACCATATATTTT	CASSEAAAISGNTIYF
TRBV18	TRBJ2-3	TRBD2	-	TGTGCCAGCTCACCATCGGTGAGACTAGCGGGTGATACGCAGTATTTT	CASSPSVRLAGDTQYF
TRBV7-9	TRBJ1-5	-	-	TGTGCCAGCAGCTCTTCTTCGGGGGGCAACAATCAGCCCCAGCATTTT	CASSSSSGGNNQPQHF
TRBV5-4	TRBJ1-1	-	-	TGTGCCAGCAGCTTTAACAGGGATGGAGACACTGAAGCTTTCTTT	CASSFNRDGDTEAFF